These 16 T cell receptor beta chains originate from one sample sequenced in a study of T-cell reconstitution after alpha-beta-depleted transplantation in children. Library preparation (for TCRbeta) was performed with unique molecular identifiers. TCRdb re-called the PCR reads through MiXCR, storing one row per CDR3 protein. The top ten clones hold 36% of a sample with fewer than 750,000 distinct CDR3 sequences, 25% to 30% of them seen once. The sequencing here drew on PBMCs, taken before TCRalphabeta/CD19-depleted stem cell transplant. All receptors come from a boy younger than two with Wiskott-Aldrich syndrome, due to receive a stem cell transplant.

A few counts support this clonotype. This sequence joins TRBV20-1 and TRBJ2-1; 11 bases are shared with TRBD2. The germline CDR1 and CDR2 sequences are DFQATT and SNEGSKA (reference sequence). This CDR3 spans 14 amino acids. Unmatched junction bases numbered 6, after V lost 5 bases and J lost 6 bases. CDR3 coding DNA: TGCAGTGCTTTTCTAGCGGGAGGACCCAATGAGCAGTTCTTC. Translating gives CSAFLAGGPNEQFF.

This CDR3 is CASSYSGRTKTQYF. The CDR3 nucleotides read TGTGCCAGCAGTTACTCCGGCAGGACGAAGACCCAGTACTTC. The chain carries TRBV6-5 and TRBJ2-5; no clear D gene. Germline V gene data show CDR1 as MNHEY and CDR2 as SVGAGI. CDR3 length: 14 residues. Between the trimmed V and J ends, which lost 0 bases and 6 bases, there was a span of 11 bases.

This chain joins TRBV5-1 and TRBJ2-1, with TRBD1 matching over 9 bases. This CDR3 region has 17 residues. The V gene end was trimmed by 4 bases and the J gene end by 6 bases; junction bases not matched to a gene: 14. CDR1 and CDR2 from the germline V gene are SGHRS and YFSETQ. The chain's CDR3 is CASSLGPGQGGRNEQFF. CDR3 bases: TGCGCCAGCAGCCTGGGGCCGGGACAGGGAGGTCGCAATGAGCAGTTCTTC.

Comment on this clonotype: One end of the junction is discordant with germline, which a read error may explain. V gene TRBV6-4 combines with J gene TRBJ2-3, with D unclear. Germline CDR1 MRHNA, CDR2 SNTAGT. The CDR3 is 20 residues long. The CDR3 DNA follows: TGTGCCATCAGTGACTCAGTTCGGAGAACCCGCGAAACGGGCACAGATACGCAGTATTTT. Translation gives CAISDSVRRTRETGTDTQYF.

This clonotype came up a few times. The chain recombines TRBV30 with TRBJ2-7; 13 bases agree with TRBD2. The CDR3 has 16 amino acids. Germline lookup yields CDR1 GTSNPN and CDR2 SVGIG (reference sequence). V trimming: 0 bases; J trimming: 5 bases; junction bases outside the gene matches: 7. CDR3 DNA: TGTGCCTGGAGTGTACGGACTAGCGGGAGCAGCGACGAGCAGTACTTC. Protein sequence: CAWSVRTSGSSDEQYF. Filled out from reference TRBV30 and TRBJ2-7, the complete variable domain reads SQTIHQWPATLVQPVGSPLSLECTVEGTSNPNLYWYRQAAGRGLQLLFYSVGIGQISSEVPQNLSASRPQDRQFILSSKKLLLSDSGFYLCAWSVRTSGSSDEQYFGPGTRLTVT.

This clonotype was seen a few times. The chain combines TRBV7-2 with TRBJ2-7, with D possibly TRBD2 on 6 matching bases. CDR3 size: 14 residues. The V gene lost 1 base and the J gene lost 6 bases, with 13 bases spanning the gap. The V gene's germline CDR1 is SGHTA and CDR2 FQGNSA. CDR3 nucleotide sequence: TGTGCCAGCAGCTTAGTCGCCGGGAGAGGCGAGCAGTACTTC. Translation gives CASSLVAGRGEQYF.

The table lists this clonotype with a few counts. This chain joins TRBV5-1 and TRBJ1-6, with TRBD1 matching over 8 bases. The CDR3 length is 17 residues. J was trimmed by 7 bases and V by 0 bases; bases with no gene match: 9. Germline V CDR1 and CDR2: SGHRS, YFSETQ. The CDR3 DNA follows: TGCGCCAGCAGCTTGGCCTCAGGGGGCAGGTGGAATTCACCCCTCCACTTT. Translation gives CASSLASGGRWNSPLHF.

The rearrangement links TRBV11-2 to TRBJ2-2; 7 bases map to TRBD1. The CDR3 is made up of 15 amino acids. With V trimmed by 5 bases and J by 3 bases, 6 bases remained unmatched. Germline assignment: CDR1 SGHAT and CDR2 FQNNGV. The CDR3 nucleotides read TGTGCCAGCAGCGTCCGGGACAGATACACCGGGGAGCTGTTTTTT. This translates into CASSVRDRYTGELFF.

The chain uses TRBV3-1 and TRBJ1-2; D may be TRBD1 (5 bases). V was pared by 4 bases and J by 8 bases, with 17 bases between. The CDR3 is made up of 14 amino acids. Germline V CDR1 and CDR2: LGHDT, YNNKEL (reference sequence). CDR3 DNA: TGTGCCAGCAGCCCCGGAGCGGGCACAGGCGGCTACACCTTC. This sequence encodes CASSPGAGTGGYTF.

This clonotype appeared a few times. CDR3 loop: CAISGALAGEANEQFF. CDR3 DNA: TGTGCCATCAGTGGGGCCCTAGCGGGAGAGGCCAATGAGCAGTTCTTC. The genes are TRBV10-3 and TRBJ2-1; 10 bases fit TRBD2. This CDR3 spans 16 amino acids. Per the germline V gene, CDR1 is ENHRY and CDR2 is SYGVKD. The trim removed 4 bases at V and 6 bases at J, leaving 9 bases unmatched.

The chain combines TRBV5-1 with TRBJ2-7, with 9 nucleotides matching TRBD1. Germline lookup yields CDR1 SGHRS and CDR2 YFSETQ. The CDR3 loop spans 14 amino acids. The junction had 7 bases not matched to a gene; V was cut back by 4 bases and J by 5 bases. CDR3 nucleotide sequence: TGCGCCAGCAGCAGGGGACAGGGCAGGGACGAGCAGTACTTC. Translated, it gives CASSRGQGRDEQYF.

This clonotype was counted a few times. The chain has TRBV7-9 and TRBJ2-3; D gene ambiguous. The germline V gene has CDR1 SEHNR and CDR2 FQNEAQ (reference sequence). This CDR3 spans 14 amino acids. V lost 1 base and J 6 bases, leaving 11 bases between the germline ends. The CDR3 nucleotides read TGTGCCAGCAGCTTAGGCGCCAAAGCGGATACGCAGTATTTT. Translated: CASSLGAKADTQYF.

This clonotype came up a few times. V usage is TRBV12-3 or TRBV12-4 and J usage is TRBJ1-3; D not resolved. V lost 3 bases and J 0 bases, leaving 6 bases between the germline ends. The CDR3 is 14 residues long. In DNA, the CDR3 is TGTGCCAGCAGTTTTGCGATCTCTGGAAACACCATATATTTT. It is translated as CASSFAISGNTIYF.

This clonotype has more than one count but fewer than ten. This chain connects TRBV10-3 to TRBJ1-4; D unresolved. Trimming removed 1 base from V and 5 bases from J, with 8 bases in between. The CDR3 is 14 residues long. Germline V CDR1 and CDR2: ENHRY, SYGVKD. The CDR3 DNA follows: TGTGCCATCAGTGAGTTTGTCGGGAATGAAAAACTGTTTTTT. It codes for CAISEFVGNEKLFF.

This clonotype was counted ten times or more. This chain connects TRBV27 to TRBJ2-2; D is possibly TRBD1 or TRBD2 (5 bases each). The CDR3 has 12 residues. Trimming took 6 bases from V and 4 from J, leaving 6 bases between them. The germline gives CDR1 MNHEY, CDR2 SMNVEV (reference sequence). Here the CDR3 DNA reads TGTGCCAGCAGGGGGGTCACCGGGGAGCTGTTTTTT. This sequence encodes CASRGVTGELFF.

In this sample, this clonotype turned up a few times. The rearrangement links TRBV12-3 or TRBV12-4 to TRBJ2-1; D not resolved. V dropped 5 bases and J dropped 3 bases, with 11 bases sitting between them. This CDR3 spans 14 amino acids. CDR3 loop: CASSTGGLYNEQFF. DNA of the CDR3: TGTGCCAGCAGTACCGGTGGGCTCTACAATGAGCAGTTCTTC.